These 12 T cell receptor beta chains were sequenced from one sample in a study of blood T cell repertoires in COVID-19. Libraries were prepared by immunoSEQ multiplex PCR; TCRdb keeps only in-frame clonotypes and omits some of them. Among around 250,000 clones listed, approximately 82% were seen once. The specimen was PBMCs or T cells enriched from blood (not recorded which). These receptors came from a man aged 35-49 years who had been exposed to COVID-19.

This chain joins TRBV27 and TRBJ2-2; D perhaps matches TRBD1 (5 bases). The V end lost 6 bases, the J end lost 5 bases, and 10 bases lay between the germline ends. Per the germline V gene, CDR1 is MNHEY and CDR2 is SMNVEV (reference sequence). This CDR3 is 13 amino acids long. This CDR3 reads CASRPRQTGELFF. CDR3 in DNA: TGTGCCAGCAGGCCAAGACAGACCGGGGAGCTGTTTTTT.

The gene calls are TRBV12-3 or TRBV12-4 and TRBJ2-1, with D unclear. CDR3 length equals 12 residues. The V gene lost 5 bases and the J gene lost 6 bases, with 8 bases spanning the gap. The CDR3 protein is CASSPTFNEQFF. In nucleotides, the CDR3 is TGTGCCAGCAGTCCTACCTTCAATGAGCAGTTCTTC.

This clone was detected only once. The V call is TRBV9, the J call TRBJ2-7, with D hard to call. Trimming removed 5 bases at V and 3 bases at J, with 9 bases between. This CDR3 spans 12 amino acids. Germline CDR1 SGDLS, CDR2 YYNGEE. CDR3 sequence: CASRSSGYEQYF. CDR3 nucleotides: TGTGCCAGCAGGAGTTCAGGCTACGAGCAGTACTTC.

A word on this clone: Distinct nucleotide sequences in the sample also encode this CDR3. The chain recombines TRBV6-5 with TRBJ1-3; the D is unclear. Germline V CDR1 and CDR2: MNHEY, SVGAGI. This CDR3 has 13 amino acids. V lost 2 bases, J lost 3 bases, and 5 bases lay in between. The CDR3 DNA reads TGTGCCAGCAGTTACGGCGGTGGAAACACCATATATTTT. Amino acid sequence: CASSYGGGNTIYF.

This sequence joins TRBV2 and TRBJ2-7, with 9 nucleotides matching TRBD2. There are 12 residues in the CDR3. The V gene's germline CDR1 is SNHLY and CDR2 FYNNEI. The CDR3 nucleotides are TGTGCAGGAGGGCTAGCGGGACCCGAGCAGTACTTC. Its translation is CAGGLAGPEQYF.

Only a few counts were recorded for this clone. This rearrangement joins TRBV19 to TRBJ1-2; 8 bases map to TRBD1. The CDR3 has 16 amino acids. The V gene end was trimmed by 3 bases and the J gene end by 1 base; junction bases not matched to a gene: 7. The germline CDR1 and CDR2 sequences are LNHDA and SQIVND (reference sequence). As DNA, the CDR3 is TGTGCCAGTAGTATTTCGGAACAGGGGGTTAACTATGGCTACACCTTC. As protein: CASSISEQGVNYGYTF.

The CDR3 spells CSASRGGATPLHF. In DNA, the CDR3 is TGCAGTGCTAGTCGGGGGGGCGCGACACCCCTCCACTTT. The genes are TRBV20-1 and TRBJ1-6, with D possibly TRBD1 on 6 matching bases. The germline V and J ends were trimmed by 3 bases and 11 bases, with 14 bases remaining between them. The CDR3 is made up of 13 amino acids. CDR1 and CDR2 (germline): DFQATT, SNEGSKA (reference sequence).

This rearrangement joins TRBV15 to TRBJ1-4; 7 bases line up with TRBD1. Germline V lookup: CDR1 LNHNV, CDR2 YYDKDF (reference sequence). The CDR3 spans 14 residues. The ends lost 3 bases at V and 8 bases at J; junction bases unmatched: 6. The CDR3 DNA reads as TGTGCCACCAGCAGTGGGACAGCTACGGAAAAACTGTTTTTT. The encoded protein is CATSSGTATEKLFF. Full variable domain (outside the CDR3, taken from reference TRBV15 and TRBJ1-4): DAMVIQNPRYQVTQFGKPVTLSCSQTLNHNVMYWYQQKSSQAPKLLFHYYDKDFNNEADTPDNFQSRRPNTSFCFLDIRSPGLGDTAMYLCATSSGTATEKLFFGSGTQLSVL.

The rearrangement links TRBV5-1 to TRBJ2-5; 15 bases map to TRBD2. With V trimmed by 0 bases and J by 5 bases, 2 bases remained unmatched. Looked up from germline, CDR1 is SGHRS and CDR2 is YFSETQ. This CDR3 spans 16 amino acids. The CDR3 region is CASSLAGTSGGETQYF. The CDR3 nucleotides are TGCGCCAGCAGCTTGGCTGGGACTAGCGGGGGGGAGACCCAGTACTTC.

V gene TRBV12-5 combines with J gene TRBJ1-1; D remains ambiguous. CDR3 size: 13 residues. The V end lost 2 bases, the J end lost 4 bases, and 8 bases lay between the germline ends. CDR1 and CDR2 (germline): LGHNT, FRNRAP. Here the CDR3 reads CASGLQVSTEAFF. The CDR3 DNA reads TGTGCTAGTGGTTTGCAGGTATCCACTGAAGCTTTCTTT.

This clone showed up just a few times. The chain combines TRBV19 with TRBJ2-2; D is possibly TRBD2 (6 bases). V lost 8 bases to trimming and J lost 4 bases, with 14 bases between them. The germline V gene has CDR1 LNHDA and CDR2 SQIVND (reference sequence). This CDR3 is built from 14 residues. CDR3 nucleotide sequence: TGTGCCAGTTCCCAGGACTACTCCACCGGGGAGCTGTTTTTT. As protein: CASSQDYSTGELFF.

The J gene is TRBJ2-1, the V gene TRBV12-5, with D hard to call. Trimming took 3 bases from V and 7 from J, leaving 4 bases between them. This CDR3 has 11 residues. Germline CDR1 and CDR2: LGHNT and FRNRAP. The CDR3 DNA is TGTGCTAGTGGTTTAACTAATGAGCAGTTCTTC. Its translation is CASGLTNEQFF. Full variable domain (rest looked up from reference TRBV12-5 and TRBJ2-1): DARVTQTPRHKVTEMGQEVTMRCQPILGHNTVFWYRQTMMQGLELLAYFRNRAPLDDSGMPKDRFSAEMPDATLATLKIQPSEPRDSAVYFCASGLTNEQFFGPGTRLTVL.